A selection of T cell receptor beta chains follows, all from one sample in a study of Ad26.COV2.S vaccination and SARS-CoV-2 variants. Profiling relied on immunoSEQ multiplex PCR, and the TCRdb table lists in-frame clones only, not all of them. The table has roughly 410,000 clones, under 90% seen once. The specimen was peripheral blood, collected in a trial of Ad26.COV2.S vaccine versus placebo. All receptors come from a person between 18 and 59 years old who received the Ad26.COV2.S COVID-19 vaccine or a placebo. Each CDR3 is given without its conserved first and last residue. Some rows mark clone size as missing; the rest say once, few, many or name a class of expanded clone.

TRBJ2-7 once TRBV18 ASSPVGSSHEQY
TRBJ2-3 - TRBV5-1 ASPASTDTQY
TRBJ2-3 - TRBV5-4 ASSALKDDTQY
TRBJ1-4 - TRBV9 ASSVGPATNEKLF
TRBJ2-7 few TRBV3-1/TRBV3-2 ASSQGDRENYEQY
TRBJ2-5 once TRBV24-1 ATSDSPNKETQY
TRBJ2-7 - TRBV6-4 ASKILAGGPYEQY
TRBJ2-7 - TRBV6-5 ASSYSSSGSGLEQY
TRBJ2-1 - TRBV6-5 ASRGNPSYNEQF
TRBJ2-1 - TRBV19 ASTKLTSGVYNEQF
TRBJ1-6 - TRBV18 ASSASRDYNSPLH
TRBJ2-3 - TRBV11-2 ASSSTGLANVYTDTQY
TRBJ2-2 - TRBV7-9 ASSLSLGGGTGELF
TRBJ2-7 - TRBV6-1 ASSEVFRSAQY
TRBJ1-1 - TRBV6-2/TRBV6-3 ASSYNLDTEAF
TRBJ2-3 - TRBV2 ASSLDRVGIRTDTQY
TRBJ1-2 - TRBV6-5 ASRTPGHYGYT
TRBJ2-1 - TRBV7-3 ASSLGLARYNEQF
TRBJ2-2 - TRBV25-1 ASSEYSGRKVELF
TRBJ2-4 - TRBV3-1/TRBV3-2 ASSQERSGLAKNIQY
TRBJ1-6 - TRBV6-5 ASSPSTGLLPLH
TRBJ2-1 - TRBV11-3 ASSPQAGAAEQF
TRBJ1-6 - TRBV9 ASSAYPTGLSSPLH
TRBJ1-6 - TRBV2 ASRTEENSPLH
TRBJ1-1 - TRBV18 ASSWVGDMNTEAF
TRBJ1-5 - TRBV4-3 ASSQAFQYSNQPQH
TRBJ1-1 - TRBV5-1 ASSRATGGTEAF
TRBJ1-2 - TRBV13 ASSTRGGVPANYGYT
TRBJ2-5 - TRBV7-9 ASSPPTSGTQETQY
TRBJ1-2 - TRBV12-3/TRBV12-4 ASSLMGGDGYT
TRBJ2-3 - TRBV6-4 ASSEKRLAATDTQY
TRBJ2-1 - TRBV2 ASTLGAVSYNEQF
TRBJ2-3 - TRBV2 ASSESSGTDTQY
TRBJ2-7 - TRBV2 ASSYRDRTYEQY
TRBJ1-5 - TRBV7-9 ASSHSDSDQPQH
TRBJ1-4 - TRBV7-9 ASRAKVREKLF
TRBJ1-5 - TRBV6-5 ASRTSGGGNQPQH
TRBJ2-1 - TRBV5-4 ASSWGGGAPNEQF
TRBJ1-1 - TRBV5-4 ASSSGPGHGGTEAF
TRBJ2-7 - TRBV2 ASSDRVYEQY
TRBJ2-1 - TRBV3-1/TRBV3-2 ASSHLGSDNEQF
TRBJ2-3 once TRBV2 ASGSGTTRGDTQY
TRBJ1-3 - TRBV7-3 ASSTGGAGNTIY
TRBJ1-2 many TRBV12-3/TRBV12-4 ASSFGQGLGYT
TRBJ1-4 - TRBV7-4 ASSLGQGVEKLF
TRBJ2-7 - TRBV11-3 ASSPNQYEQY
TRBJ2-7 - TRBV19 ASSMPGGRGDSYEQY
TRBJ2-7 - TRBV4-3 ASSVLGTGTNEQY
TRBJ2-1 - TRBV6-2/TRBV6-3 ASIPGGSYNEQF
TRBJ2-1 - TRBV9 ASSANNEQF
TRBJ1-2 - TRBV27 ASSPSQGNGYT
TRBJ2-5 - TRBV12-3/TRBV12-4 ASRVSGSTQY
TRBJ1-2 - TRBV5-1 ASTLGVANYGYT
TRBJ2-7 - TRBV5-6 ASSQTSGEQY
TRBJ2-5 - TRBV9 ASTGDNQETQY
TRBJ2-1 - TRBV2 ASTRSGSVYEQF
TRBJ2-7 - TRBV5-6 ASTRRGSPYEQY
TRBJ1-1 - TRBV6-2/TRBV6-3 ASSYPKGGNTEAF
TRBJ2-7 once TRBV6-1 ASSPLKIYEQY